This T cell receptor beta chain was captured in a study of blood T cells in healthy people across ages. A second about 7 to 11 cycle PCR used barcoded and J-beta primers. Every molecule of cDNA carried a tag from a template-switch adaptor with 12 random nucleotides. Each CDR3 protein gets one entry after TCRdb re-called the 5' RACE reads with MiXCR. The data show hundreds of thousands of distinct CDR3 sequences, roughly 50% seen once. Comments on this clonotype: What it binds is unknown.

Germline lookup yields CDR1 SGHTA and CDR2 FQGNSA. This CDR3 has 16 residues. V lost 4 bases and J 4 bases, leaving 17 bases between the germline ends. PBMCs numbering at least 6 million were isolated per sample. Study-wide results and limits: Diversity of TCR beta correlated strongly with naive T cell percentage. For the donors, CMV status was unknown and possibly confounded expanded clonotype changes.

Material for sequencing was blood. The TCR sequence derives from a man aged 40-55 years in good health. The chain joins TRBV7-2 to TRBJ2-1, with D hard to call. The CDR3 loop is CASSSLGRSPYNEQFF. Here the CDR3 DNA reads TGTGCCAGCAGCTCTCTCGGGCGGTCCCCTTACAATGAGCAGTTCTTC. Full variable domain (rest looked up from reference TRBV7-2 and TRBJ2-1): GAGVSQSPSNKVTEKGKDVELRCDPISGHTALYWYRQSLGQGLEFLIYFQGNSAPDKSGLPSDRFSAERTGGSVSTLTIQRTQQEDSAVYLCASSSLGRSPYNEQFFGPGTRLTVL.